The present entry profiles one TCR beta chain with its context. The data belong to a study of blood T cell repertoires in COVID-19. The length of the CDR3 is 12 residues. Trimming took off 3 bases at V and 2 bases at J, with 3 bases between the two ends. Germline-derived CDR1 and CDR2 are KGHDR and SFDVKD. Assay used: immunoSEQ multiplex PCR; TCRdb lists only in-frame clones, some missing. The table has roughly 190,000 clones, 80% to 90% seen once. The rearrangement links TRBV24-1 to TRBJ1-2; no firm D call. The sequence was collected from a man between 50 and 59 years old with active or convalescent COVID-19. What was sequenced was peripheral blood. As DNA, the CDR3 is TGTGCCACCAGTGATCCGAACTATGGCTACACCTTC. This sequence encodes CATSDPNYGYTF.